Presented here are 30 T cell receptor beta chains from one specimen sequenced in a study of T cells expressing NK-cell markers. From the 5' RACE reads, TCRdb lists one entry per CDR3 protein and no DNA. This repertoire includes about 410,000 distinct CDR3 sequences. The material sequenced was blood T cells: a sorted CD56 or NKG2C T cell subset, CD4+ or CD8+ T cells, or bulk PBMC T cells (not recorded which). These receptors were collected from a woman in her fifties or sixties in good health.

This chain links TRBV2 with TRBJ2-1; TCRdb selects TRBD1, and the lack of DNA leaves this call unchecked. CDR3 length: 14 residues. The germline gives CDR1 SNHLY, CDR2 FYNNEI. The CDR3: CASSGGGQYNEQFF.

The chain uses TRBV20-1 and TRBJ2-3; TCRdb proposes TRBD1, but this gene call is untestable without DNA. The germline gives CDR1 DFQATT, CDR2 SNEGSKA (reference sequence). The CDR3 is 14 amino acids. CDR3 in amino acids: CSASGKRVVDTQYF.

V gene TRBV15 combines with J gene TRBJ2-1; the TRBD2 assignment by TCRdb is unverifiable without DNA. Germline V gives CDR1 LNHNV, CDR2 YYDKDF (reference sequence). This CDR3 is built from 16 residues. The CDR3 sequence is CATSRNRGGTYNEQFF.

The V and J genes are TRBV5-1 and TRBJ2-7; TCRdb proposes TRBD2, but this gene call is untestable without DNA. The CDR3 spans 13 residues. The germline V gene encodes CDR1 SGHRS and CDR2 YFSETQ. Here the CDR3 reads CASSLLLNYEQYF.

The chain couples TRBV27 to TRBJ2-1. The CDR3 sequence is 11 residues long. Germline values: CDR1 MNHEY, CDR2 SMNVEV (reference sequence). CDR3 in amino acids: CASKLVNEQFF.

V gene TRBV20-1 combines with J gene TRBJ2-5; the TCRdb D gene call, TRBD2, has no DNA to confirm it. The CDR3 loop spans 15 amino acids. The germline CDR1 and CDR2 sequences are DFQATT and SNEGSKA (reference sequence). The CDR3 loop is CSARLLTSGRETQYF.

CDR3 region: CATSRTTGASGSSYEQYF. This chain uses TRBV15 with TRBJ2-7; there is no DNA to check the TCRdb D call of TRBD2. The CDR3 is made up of 18 amino acids. Germline V gene lookup returns CDR1 LNHNV and CDR2 YYDKDF (reference sequence).

The gene calls are TRBV3-1 and TRBJ2-3; the TCRdb D gene call, TRBD2, has no DNA to confirm it. This CDR3 spans 12 amino acids. Germline values: CDR1 LGHDT, CDR2 YNNKEL (reference sequence). CDR3 protein: CASSQSSAGLIF.

The chain employs TRBV5-1 and TRBJ2-2; the D call of TRBD1 rests on TCRdb alone, since no DNA is present to check it. Germline lookup yields CDR1 SGHRS and CDR2 YFSETQ. The CDR3 loop spans 15 amino acids. CDR3 loop: CASSLFGGGTGELFF.

The rearrangement joins TRBV3-1 to TRBJ2-1. This CDR3 has 17 amino acids. Germline lookup yields CDR1 LGHDT and CDR2 YNNKEL (reference sequence). CDR3 region: CASSQVAARIAYNEQFF.

The chain links TRBV6-1 to TRBJ1-2; TCRdb outputs TRBD1, but without DNA this stays unchecked. There are 15 residues in the CDR3. Germline V gene sequence: CDR1 MNHNS, CDR2 SASEGT. The CDR3 sequence: CASSERAGDRYGYTF.

The chain carries TRBV12-3 or TRBV12-4 and TRBJ1-2. This CDR3 region has 13 residues. CDR3 protein: CASSILRLGGYTF.

This rearrangement joins TRBV5-6 to TRBJ2-3; TCRdb selects TRBD2, and the lack of DNA leaves this call unchecked. CDR1 and CDR2 from the germline V gene are SGHDT and YYEEEE. This CDR3 contains 16 residues. This CDR3 is CASSFWTRLATDTQYF.

This chain uses TRBV20-1 with TRBJ2-5; the TRBD1 assignment by TCRdb is unverifiable without DNA. The germline V gene has CDR1 DFQATT and CDR2 SNEGSKA (reference sequence). This CDR3 spans 14 amino acids. Here the CDR3 reads CSARPPGQQETQYF.

This chain uses TRBV27 with TRBJ2-3; TCRdb reports TRBD1, a call that lacks DNA to check it against. Germline CDR1 is MNHEY and CDR2 is SMNVEV (reference sequence). The CDR3 covers 16 residues. The CDR3 region is CASSSHAGAATDTQYF.

The rearrangement links TRBV11-2 to TRBJ2-3; TCRdb names TRBD2, which stays unverified in the absence of DNA. Germline V gene data show CDR1 as SGHAT and CDR2 as FQNNGV. The CDR3 extends over 20 amino acids. The CDR3: CASSLRLRSTRVEGTDTQYF.

The V and J genes are TRBV7-8 and TRBJ1-5; TCRdb selects TRBD1, and the lack of DNA leaves this call unchecked. CDR1 and CDR2 from the germline V gene are SGHVS and FQNEAQ. CDR3 length equals 17 residues. CDR3 protein: CASSLSQLGQGTQPQHF.

The rearrangement uses TRBV3-1 and TRBJ2-1; the TRBD2 assignment by TCRdb is unverifiable without DNA. Looked up from germline, CDR1 is LGHDT and CDR2 is YNNKEL (reference sequence). This CDR3 spans 17 amino acids. The CDR3 loop is CASSQAGTSGRAGEQFF.

The genes are TRBV6-5 and TRBJ2-2; absent DNA, TCRdb's TRBD2 call cannot be checked. Germline lookup yields CDR1 MNHEY and CDR2 SVGAGI. CDR3 length: 15 residues. CDR3: CASSYRESNTGELFF.

The genes are TRBV27 and TRBJ1-1; TCRdb names TRBD1, which stays unverified in the absence of DNA. The CDR3 is 17 amino acids. Germline V lookup: CDR1 MNHEY, CDR2 SMNVEV (reference sequence). CDR3 in amino acids: CASSSAGQGGGGTEAFF.

The chain links TRBV2 to TRBJ2-1; no DNA is available, so the TRBD1 call from TCRdb remains unchecked. CDR3 length equals 15 residues. Germline values: CDR1 SNHLY, CDR2 FYNNEI. CDR3 amino acids: CASSEYGGPYNEQFF.

The V call is TRBV5-8, the J call TRBJ2-4; without DNA, the TCRdb call of TRBD2 cannot be checked. The germline V gene has CDR1 SGHTS and CDR2 YDEGEE. The CDR3 is 15 amino acids. The CDR3 reads CASSGGYEARNIQYF. Full variable domain (remainder filled in from reference TRBV5-8 and TRBJ2-4): EAGVTQSPTHLIKTRGQQATLRCSPISGHTSVYWYQQALGLGLQFLLWYDEGEERNRGNFPPRFSGRQFPNYSSELNVNALELEDSALYLCASSGGYEARNIQYFGAGTRLSVL.

This chain links TRBV10-2 with TRBJ2-6; without DNA, the TCRdb call of TRBD2 cannot be checked. Germline V gene data show CDR1 as WSHSY and CDR2 as SAAADI. The CDR3 runs to 18 residues. The chain's CDR3 is CASIPGLAGISGANVLTF.

The CDR3 protein is CASSSYTSGRAREQYF. V is TRBV28 and J is TRBJ2-7; TCRdb's D call of TRBD2 is untestable without DNA. This CDR3 has 16 amino acids. CDR1 is MDHEN and CDR2 is SYDVKM in the germline V gene. Full variable domain (missing parts from reference TRBV28 and TRBJ2-7): DVKVTQSSRYLVKRTGEKVFLECVQDMDHENMFWYRQDPGLGLRLIYFSYDVKMKEKGDIPEGYSVSREKKERFSLILESASTNQTSMYLCASSSYTSGRAREQYFGPGTRLTVT.

V is TRBV6-1 and J is TRBJ2-7. The CDR3 has 14 amino acids. CDR1 and CDR2 (germline): MNHNS, SASEGT. The CDR3 region is CASEYTGIAYEQYF.

The CDR3 is CASSYTRNEQFF. V is TRBV6-5 and J is TRBJ2-1. Per the germline V gene, CDR1 is MNHEY and CDR2 is SVGAGI. The CDR3 sequence is 12 residues long.

V usage is TRBV7-8 and J usage is TRBJ2-1; the D gene TCRdb calls, TRBD2, cannot be checked with no DNA. The CDR3 loop spans 15 amino acids. Germline values: CDR1 SGHVS, CDR2 FQNEAQ. The CDR3 region is CSTGERRFSYNEQFF.

The genes are TRBV3-1 and TRBJ2-3; with no DNA, the TCRdb D assignment of TRBD2 cannot be verified. The germline CDR1 and CDR2 sequences are LGHDT and YNNKEL (reference sequence). There are 15 residues in the CDR3. The chain's CDR3 is CASRWTSGSADTQYF.

This rearrangement joins TRBV20-1 to TRBJ2-1; TCRdb picks TRBD2, but there is no DNA to check that call. Germline V gene sequence: CDR1 DFQATT, CDR2 SNEGSKA (reference sequence). CDR3 length: 14 amino acids. CDR3 amino acids: CSQRPRGGYNEQFF.

The V and J genes are TRBV7-3 and TRBJ2-3; the TCRdb call, TRBD2, lacks DNA for checking. The germline V gene encodes CDR1 SGHTA and CDR2 FQGTGA. The CDR3 extends over 13 amino acids. This CDR3 is CASSPQGRDTQYF.